This TCR beta chain originates from a study of T cell responses to AZD1222 COVID-19 vaccine. Study observations and caveats: Recipients of AZD1222 seropositive at baseline numbered only 6 or 7.

Comment on this clone: Its antigen is unknown.

The ends were cut back, 6 bases at V and 7 bases at J, with 12 bases in the middle. The CDR3 loop spans 13 amino acids. Germline V gene lookup returns CDR1 MGHDK and CDR2 SYGVNS. Second-dose groups at about 4 or about 12 weeks were pooled. Only in-frame clones appear in the TCRdb table, and some are missing; sequencing was by immunoSEQ multiplex PCR. The sample gives approximately 79,000 clones, 83% of which show up once; 1.3% is in the top ten. The sequences come from peripheral blood, collected 28 days after the second AZD1222 dose. The chain employs TRBV25-1 and TRBJ1-4; D is perhaps TRBD1 (5 bases). The clonotype comes from an adult who received the AZD1222 COVID-19 vaccine. The CDR3 DNA follows: TGTGCCAGCAGCGGACCCGGGGGTGAAAAACTGTTTTTT. Translated, it gives CASSGPGGEKLFF.